This TCR beta chain was captured by sequencing in a study of OX40 agonist ivuxolimab in advanced cancers. Broader study findings: Also showing low normalized T-cell clonal expansion were some of the nonresponders. In CD8+ T cells, expanded clones were on average more numerous than in CD4+.

Sequenced by immunoSEQ multiplex PCR; TCRdb stores in-frame clones only, minus some. Here the sample spans tens of thousands of clones, less than 85% being singletons. Turning to this clone: Its antigen is unknown.

The CDR3 runs 14 residues. Germline values: CDR1 SGHTA, CDR2 FQGNSA. Trimming removed 3 bases at V and 1 base at J, with 7 bases between. Specimen: CD4+ or CD8+ T cells sorted from blood, collected in a trial of the OX40 agonist ivuxolimab. The chain links TRBV7-2 to TRBJ2-4; weak D call: TRBD2 (6 bases). The source of this sequence is an adult with an advanced solid tumor such as melanoma, head and neck, liver or kidney cancer. This CDR3 is CASSLGGAKNIQYF. As DNA, the CDR3 is TGTGCCAGCAGCTTGGGGGGTGCCAAAAACATTCAGTACTTC. The whole variable domain, remainder taken from reference TRBV7-2 and TRBJ2-4, is GAGVSQSPSNKVTEKGKDVELRCDPISGHTALYWYRQSLGQGLEFLIYFQGNSAPDKSGLPSDRFSAERTGGSVSTLTIQRTQQEDSAVYLCASSLGGAKNIQYFGAGTRLSVL.